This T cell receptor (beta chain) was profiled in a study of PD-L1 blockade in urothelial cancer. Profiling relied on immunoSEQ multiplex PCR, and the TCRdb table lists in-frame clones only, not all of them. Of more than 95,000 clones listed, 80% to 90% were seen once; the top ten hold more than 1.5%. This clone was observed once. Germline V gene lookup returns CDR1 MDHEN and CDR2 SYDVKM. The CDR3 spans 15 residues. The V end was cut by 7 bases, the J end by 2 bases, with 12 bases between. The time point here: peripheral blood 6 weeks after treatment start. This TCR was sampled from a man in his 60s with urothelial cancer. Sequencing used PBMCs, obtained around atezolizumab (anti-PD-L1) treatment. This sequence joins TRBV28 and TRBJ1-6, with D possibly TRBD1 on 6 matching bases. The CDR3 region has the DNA TGTGCCAGCATTGAAGGGGGACCCTATAATTCACCCCTCCACTTT. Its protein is CASIEGGPYNSPLHF.